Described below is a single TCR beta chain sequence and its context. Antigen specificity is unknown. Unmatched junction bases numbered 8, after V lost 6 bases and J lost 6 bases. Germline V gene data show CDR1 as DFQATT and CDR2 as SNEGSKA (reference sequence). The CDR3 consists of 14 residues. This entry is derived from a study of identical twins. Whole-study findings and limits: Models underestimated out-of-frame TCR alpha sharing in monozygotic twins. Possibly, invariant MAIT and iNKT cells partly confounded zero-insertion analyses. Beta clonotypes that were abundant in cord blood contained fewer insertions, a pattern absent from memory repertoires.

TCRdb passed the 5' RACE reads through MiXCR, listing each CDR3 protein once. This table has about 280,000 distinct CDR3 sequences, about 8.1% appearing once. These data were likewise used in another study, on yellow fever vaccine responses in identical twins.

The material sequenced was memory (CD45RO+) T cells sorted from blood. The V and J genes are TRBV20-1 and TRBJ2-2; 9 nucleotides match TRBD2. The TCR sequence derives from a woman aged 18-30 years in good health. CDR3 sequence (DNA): TGCAGTGCCCTCAAGGAGCGGGAGGCCGGGGAGCTGTTTTTT. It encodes CSALKEREAGELFF.